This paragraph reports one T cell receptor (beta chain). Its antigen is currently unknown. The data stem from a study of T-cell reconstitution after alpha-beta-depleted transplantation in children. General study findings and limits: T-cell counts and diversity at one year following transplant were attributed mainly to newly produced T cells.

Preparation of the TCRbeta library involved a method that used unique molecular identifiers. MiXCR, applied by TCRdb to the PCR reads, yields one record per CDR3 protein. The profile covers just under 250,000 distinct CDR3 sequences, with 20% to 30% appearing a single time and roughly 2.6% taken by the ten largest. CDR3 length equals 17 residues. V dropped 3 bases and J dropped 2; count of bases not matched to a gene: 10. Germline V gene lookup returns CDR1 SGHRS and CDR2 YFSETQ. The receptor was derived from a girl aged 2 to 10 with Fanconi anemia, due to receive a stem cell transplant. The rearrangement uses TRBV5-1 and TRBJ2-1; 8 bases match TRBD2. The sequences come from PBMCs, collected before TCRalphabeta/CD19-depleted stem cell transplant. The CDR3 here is CASSWGVGLGPYNEQFF. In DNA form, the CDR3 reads TGCGCCAGCAGCTGGGGCGTGGGACTAGGACCCTACAATGAGCAGTTCTTC.